These T cell receptor beta chains were read from a single sample in a study of cytomegalovirus exposure and HLA in healthy donors. Method: immunoSEQ multiplex PCR; TCRdb's copy keeps in-frame clones and lacks some. The data hold around 69,000 clones, with 96% observed a single time. The sample comprised PBMCs. The receptors were sampled from a woman under 30 in good health and CMV-seropositive. CDR3s include the opening cysteine and the closing phenylalanine or tryptophan. Fields, in order: V gene, J gene, CDR3 protein.

TRBV18	TRBJ2-1	CASSPGRGILGPYNEQFF
TRBV5-6	TRBJ2-7	CASSFSSGPYEQYF
TRBV18	TRBJ2-2	CASSATGQGGRSNTGELFF
TRBV28	TRBJ2-7	CASSYLAYEQYF
TRBV9	TRBJ1-3	CASSAGPPLRDIYF
TRBV15	TRBJ1-1	CATSRDPIQGANEAFF
TRBV15	TRBJ1-2	CATSRDFFTDSNYGYTF
TRBV6-4	TRBJ2-3	CASSPGTSGRVSTDTQYF
TRBV7-8	TRBJ1-5	CASSPDRVGQNQPQHF
TRBV7-9	TRBJ1-4	CASSLTGTNEKLFF
TRBV6-6	TRBJ2-1	CASSYSVAGPNNEQFF
TRBV2	TRBJ2-2	CAIRGGSGELFF
TRBV6-5	TRBJ2-1	CASSYRAGGSYNEQFF
TRBV4-3	TRBJ2-1	CASSSGHDAMHEQFF
TRBV28	TRBJ2-3	CASRERLAGGGDTQYF
TRBV6-5	TRBJ2-3	CASSFGGSGSDTQYF
TRBV4-3	TRBJ2-3	CASSQVVGNRGTTDTQYF
TRBV5-4	TRBJ2-7	CASSLERMSSYEQYF
TRBV28	TRBJ1-3	CASSLNDIFSGNTIYF
TRBV4-1	TRBJ2-1	CASSHVWGLAYNEQFF